The T cell receptor (beta chain) described here comes from a study of blood T cell repertoires in COVID-19. Background on the study: Spain, Italy and the United States supplied samples that represented acute and convalescent COVID-19. T cells, B-cell-depleted T cells, or PBMCs supplied cDNA or gDNA.

In the authors' methods: Reference gene primers were amplified, and this amplification served to estimate nucleated cell counts. Measured with immunoSEQ multiplex PCR; TCRdb has only the in-frame clones, and not every one. V and J calls and clone size are those listed in that table; D and trimming were worked out from the DNA. This table has around 150,000 clones, approximately 90% appearing once. The table lists this clone with a count of one. The source material was peripheral blood. The clonotype was recovered from a woman in her thirties or forties with acute or convalescent COVID-19.

The CDR3 DNA sequence: TGTGCCAGCAGTTCCAGGCGGGGGGGTTCCTACGAGCAGTACTTC. It encodes CASSSRRGGSYEQYF. The rearrangement links TRBV6-5 to TRBJ2-7, with 9 bases fitting TRBD2. V trimming: 4 bases; J trimming: 1 base; junction bases outside the gene matches: 5. The germline V gene encodes CDR1 MNHEY and CDR2 SVGAGI. The CDR3 has 15 residues.